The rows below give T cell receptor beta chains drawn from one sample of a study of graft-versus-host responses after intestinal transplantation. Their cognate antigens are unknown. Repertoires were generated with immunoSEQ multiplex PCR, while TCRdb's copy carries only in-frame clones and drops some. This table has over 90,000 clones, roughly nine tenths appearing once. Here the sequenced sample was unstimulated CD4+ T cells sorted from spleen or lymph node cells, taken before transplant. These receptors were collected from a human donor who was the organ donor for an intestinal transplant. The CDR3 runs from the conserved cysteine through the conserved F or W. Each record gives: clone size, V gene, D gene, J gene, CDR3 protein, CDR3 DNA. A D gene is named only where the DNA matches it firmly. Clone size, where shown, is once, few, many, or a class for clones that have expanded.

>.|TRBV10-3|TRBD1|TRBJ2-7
CAISESGTGYEQYF
TGTGCCATCAGTGAGTCCGGGACAGGCTACGAGCAGTACTTC
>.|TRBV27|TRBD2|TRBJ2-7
CASSGGGGRRYEQYF
TGTGCCAGCAGTGGGGGCGGGGGGCGCCGCTACGAGCAGTACTTC
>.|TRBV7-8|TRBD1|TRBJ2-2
CASSLQGASTGELFF
TGTGCCAGCAGCCTTCAGGGGGCTAGCACCGGGGAGCTGTTTTTT
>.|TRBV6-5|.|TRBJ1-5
CASKRDGCSNQPQHF
TGTGCCAGCAAGCGGGACGGATGTAGCAATCAGCCCCAGCATTTT
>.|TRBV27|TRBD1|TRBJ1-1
CASSYRGGGGNTEAFF
TGTGCCAGCAGCTACAGGGGGGGCGGGGGGAACACTGAAGCTTTCTTT
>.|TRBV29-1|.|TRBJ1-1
CSVEDISPDTEAFF
TGCAGCGTTGAAGATATATCCCCAGACACTGAAGCTTTCTTT
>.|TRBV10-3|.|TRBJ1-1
CAIGGGGTEAFF
TGTGCCATCGGCGGGGGAGGGACTGAAGCTTTCTTT
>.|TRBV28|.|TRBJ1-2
CASSLFQGGVSNYGYTF
TGTGCCAGCAGTTTATTCCAGGGAGGGGTTTCTAACTATGGCTACACCTTC
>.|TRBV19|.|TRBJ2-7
CASSMVGGPYEQYF
TGTGCCAGTAGTATGGTGGGGGGTCCCTACGAGCAGTACTTC
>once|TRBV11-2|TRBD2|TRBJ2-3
CASTWSGTRGTDTQYF
TGTGCCAGCACCTGGTCCGGGACTAGGGGCACAGATACGCAGTATTTT
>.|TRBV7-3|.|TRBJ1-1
CASSLTGRNTEAFF
TGTGCCAGCAGCTTAACGGGGAGGAACACTGAAGCTTTCTTT
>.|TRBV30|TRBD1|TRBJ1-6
CAWSQNRGRSPLHF
TGTGCCTGGAGTCAGAACAGGGGGCGATCACCCCTCCACTTT
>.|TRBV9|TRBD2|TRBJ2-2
CASSVVQGGGTGELFF
TGTGCCAGCAGCGTAGTTCAGGGCGGGGGGACCGGGGAGCTGTTTTTT
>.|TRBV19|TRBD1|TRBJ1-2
CASSAGTGVGYTF
TGTGCCAGTAGTGCCGGGACAGGGGTTGGCTACACCTTC
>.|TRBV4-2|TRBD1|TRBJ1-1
CASSQEGQPNTEAFF
TGTGCCAGCAGCCAAGAGGGACAGCCGAACACTGAAGCTTTCTTT
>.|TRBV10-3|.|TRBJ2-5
CARSTEPGGTQYF
TGTGCCCGTTCCACGGAGCCCGGGGGGACCCAGTACTTC
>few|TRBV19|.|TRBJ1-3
CASWGGTSGNTIYF
TGTGCCAGTTGGGGAGGGACATCAGGAAACACCATATATTTT
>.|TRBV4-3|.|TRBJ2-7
CASSQDPGGLGYEQYF
TGCGCCAGCAGCCAAGATCCCGGGGGGCTCGGGTACGAGCAGTACTTC
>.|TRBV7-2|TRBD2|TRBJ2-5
CASSPGLAHRETQYF
TGTGCCAGCAGCCCAGGACTAGCCCACCGGGAGACCCAGTACTTC
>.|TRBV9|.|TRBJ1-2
CASSVVARGNYGYTF
TGTGCCAGCAGCGTAGTTGCCCGGGGTAACTATGGCTACACCTTC
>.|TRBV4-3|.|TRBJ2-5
CASSQGHPQETQYF
TGCGCCAGCAGCCAAGGACATCCCCAAGAGACCCAGTACTTC
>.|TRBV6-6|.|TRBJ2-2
CASRRGANTGELFF
TGTGCCAGCCGCCGGGGGGCTAACACCGGGGAGCTGTTTTTT
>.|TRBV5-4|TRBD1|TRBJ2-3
CASSPGQGKTDTQYF
TGTGCCAGCAGCCCGGGACAGGGGAAGACAGATACGCAGTATTTT
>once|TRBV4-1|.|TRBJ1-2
CASSHGGGGRDYTF
TGCGCCAGCAGCCATGGGGGGGGAGGTCGAGACTACACCTTC
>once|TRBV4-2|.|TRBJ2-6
CASSQERSGSGANVLTF
TGTGCCAGCAGCCAAGAGCGTTCGGGATCTGGGGCCAACGTCCTGACTTTC
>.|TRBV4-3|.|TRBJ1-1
CASSQEAGVTEAFF
TGCGCCAGCAGCCAAGAGGCGGGGGTAACTGAAGCTTTCTTT
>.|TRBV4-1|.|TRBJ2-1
CASRTGDSYNEQFF
TGCGCCAGCAGAACGGGGGACTCCTACAATGAGCAGTTCTTC
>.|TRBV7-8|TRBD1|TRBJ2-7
CASSLVEGARRQYF
TGTGCCAGCAGCTTAGTCGAGGGGGCACGGAGGCAGTACTTC
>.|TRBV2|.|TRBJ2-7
CASNLAVFTEQYF
TGTGCCAGCAATCTTGCGGTCTTCACTGAGCAGTACTTC
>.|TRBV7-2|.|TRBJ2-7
CASSRDLLQSSYEQYF
TGTGCCAGCAGCAGAGATCTCCTCCAAAGCTCCTACGAGCAGTACTTC
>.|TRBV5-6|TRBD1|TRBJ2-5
CASSLQGAVLETQYF
TGTGCCAGCAGCTTACAGGGGGCGGTTTTGGAGACCCAGTACTTC
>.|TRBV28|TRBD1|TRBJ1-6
CASSPGQGGSPLHF
TGTGCCAGCAGTCCGGGACAGGGGGGTTCACCCCTCCACTTT
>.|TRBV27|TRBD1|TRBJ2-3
CASRLRTGYLGDTQYF
TGTGCCAGCAGGCTGAGGACAGGTTACCTGGGAGATACGCAGTATTTT
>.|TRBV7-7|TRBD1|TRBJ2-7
CASSSDRGYEQYF
TGTGCTAGCAGCAGCGACAGGGGCTACGAGCAGTACTTC
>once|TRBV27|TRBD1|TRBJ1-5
CASSWDRNQPQHF
TGTGCCAGCAGCTGGGACAGAAATCAGCCCCAGCATTTT
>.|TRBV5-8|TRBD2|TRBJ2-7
CASSLSWGGAYEQYF
TGTGCCAGCAGCTTGTCGTGGGGAGGGGCTTACGAGCAGTACTTC
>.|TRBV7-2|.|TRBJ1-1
CASSLTLQGGAFF
TGTGCCAGCAGCTTAACGTTGCAAGGAGGGGCTTTCTTT
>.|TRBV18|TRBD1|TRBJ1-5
CASSLGQGEGQAQHF
TGTGCCAGCTCACTAGGACAGGGGGAGGGACAAGCCCAGCATTTT
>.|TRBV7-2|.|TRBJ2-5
CASSLFSSRRQETQYF
TGTGCCAGCAGCTTGTTTTCGTCTAGGCGTCAAGAGACCCAGTACTTC
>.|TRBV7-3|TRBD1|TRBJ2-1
CASSRDRESCNEQFF
TGTGCCAGCAGCCGGGACAGGGAGTCCTGCAATGAGCAGTTCTTC
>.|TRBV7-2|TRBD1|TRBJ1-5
CASSLRQGGQPQHF
TGTGCCAGCAGCTTAAGACAGGGCGGGCAGCCCCAGCATTTT
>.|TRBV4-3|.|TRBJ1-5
CASSQGHLDQPQHF
TGCGCCAGCAGCCAAGGACACTTGGATCAGCCCCAGCATTTT
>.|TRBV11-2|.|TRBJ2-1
CASSSSRVDEQFF
TGTGCCAGCAGCTCGTCCAGGGTCGATGAGCAGTTCTTC
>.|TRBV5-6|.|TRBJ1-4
CASSQGGFRKKLFF
TGTGCCAGCAGTCAAGGGGGATTCCGGAAAAAACTGTTTTTT
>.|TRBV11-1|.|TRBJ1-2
CASSIRADNYGYTF
TGTGCCAGCAGCATCAGGGCGGATAACTATGGCTACACCTTC
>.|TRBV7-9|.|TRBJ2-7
CASSLREQGPYEQYF
TGTGCCAGCAGCTTGCGAGAGCAGGGTCCCTACGAGCAGTACTTC
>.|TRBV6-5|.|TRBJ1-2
CASSDQGRHGYTF
TGTGCCAGCAGTGACCAGGGGCGCCATGGCTACACCTTC
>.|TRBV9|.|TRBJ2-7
CASSDLRRAGLYEQYF
TGTGCCAGCAGCGACCTACGGCGGGCGGGGCTGTACGAGCAGTACTTC
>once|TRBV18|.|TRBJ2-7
CASSPPYKYYEQYF
TGTGCCAGCTCACCACCGTACAAATACTACGAGCAGTACTTC
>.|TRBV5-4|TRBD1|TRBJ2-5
CASSRGTGGFQETQYF
TGTGCCAGCAGCCGGGGGACAGGGGGGTTCCAAGAGACCCAGTACTTC
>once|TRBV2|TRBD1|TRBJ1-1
CASSEVLGQIMNTEAFF
TGTGCCAGCAGTGAAGTTCTGGGACAGATAATGAACACTGAAGCTTTCTTT
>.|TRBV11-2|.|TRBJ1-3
CASSLVPRGAGNTIYF
TGTGCCAGCAGCTTAGTTCCCAGGGGCGCTGGAAACACCATATATTTT
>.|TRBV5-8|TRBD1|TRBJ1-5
CASSLYMGQGGNQPQHF
TGTGCCAGCAGCTTGTACATGGGACAGGGTGGGAATCAGCCCCAGCATTTT
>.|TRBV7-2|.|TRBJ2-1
CASSLEAQAYNEQFF
TGTGCCAGCAGCTTAGAGGCACAGGCGTACAATGAGCAGTTCTTC
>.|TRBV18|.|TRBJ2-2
CASSPIQGHTGELFF
TGTGCCAGCTCACCTATCCAGGGTCACACCGGGGAGCTGTTTTTT
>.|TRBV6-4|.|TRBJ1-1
CASSGEGQINTEAFF
TGTGCCAGCAGTGGCGAGGGACAAATAAACACTGAAGCTTTCTTT